Here is one T cell receptor beta chain with its context. Looked up from germline, CDR1 is SGHDT and CDR2 is YYEEEE. V shed 4 bases, J shed 10 bases, and the junction held 14 bases outside the gene matches. CDR3 length equals 16 residues. This sample is part of a study of T cell changes during pregnancy in multiple sclerosis. The assay was immunoSEQ multiplex PCR, and TCRdb's table has in-frame clones only and misses some. The table lists 30,000 to 50,000 clones, around 92% of them singletons. This material consisted of CD4+ T cells from peripheral blood mononuclear cells, taken after pregnancy. The TCR sequence derives from a female donor with multiple sclerosis, enrolled in a pregnancy study. This chain uses TRBV5-6 with TRBJ1-6; 7 nucleotides line up with TRBD1. CDR3 amino acids: CASSQNSDRVRSPLHF. The CDR3 nucleotides are TGTGCCAGCAGCCAAAATAGCGACAGGGTAAGATCACCCCTCCACTTT.